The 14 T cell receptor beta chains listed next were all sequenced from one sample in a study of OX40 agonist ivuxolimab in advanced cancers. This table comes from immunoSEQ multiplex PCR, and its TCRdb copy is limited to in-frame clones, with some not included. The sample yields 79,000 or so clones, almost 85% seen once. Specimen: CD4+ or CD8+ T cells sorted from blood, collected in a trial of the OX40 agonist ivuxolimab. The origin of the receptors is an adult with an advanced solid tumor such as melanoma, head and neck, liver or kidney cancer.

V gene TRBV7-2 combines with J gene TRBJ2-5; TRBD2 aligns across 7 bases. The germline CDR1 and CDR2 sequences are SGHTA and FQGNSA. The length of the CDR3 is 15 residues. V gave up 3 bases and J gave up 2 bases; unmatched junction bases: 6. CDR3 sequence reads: CASSFQAGKQETQYF. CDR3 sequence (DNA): TGTGCCAGCAGCTTCCAAGCGGGGAAACAAGAGACCCAGTACTTC.

The CDR3 DNA reads TGTGCCAGCAGCCAAGAATGGGGGGCGCGAGGTGAAAAACTGTTTTTT. Translating it yields CASSQEWGARGEKLFF. The chain is built from TRBV14 and TRBJ1-4; possibly TRBD1 for D (6 bases). V was cut by 0 bases and J by 7 bases, with 15 bases left in between. The CDR3 is made up of 16 amino acids. Germline lookup yields CDR1 SGHDN and CDR2 FVKESK.

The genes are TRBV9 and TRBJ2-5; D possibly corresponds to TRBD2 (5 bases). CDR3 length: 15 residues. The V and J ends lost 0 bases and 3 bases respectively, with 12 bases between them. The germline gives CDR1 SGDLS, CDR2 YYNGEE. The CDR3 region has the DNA TGTGCCAGCAGCGTAGCTACGGGGAGAAAAGAGACCCAGTACTTC. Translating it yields CASSVATGRKETQYF.

The CDR3, as DNA: TGTGCCAGCAGCTTAAGGGGGCTGTCCTACGAGCAGTACTTC. Protein: CASSLRGLSYEQYF. The chain uses TRBV13 and TRBJ2-7, with 7 bases aligning to TRBD1. The CDR3 runs to 14 residues. Unmatched junction bases numbered 2, after V lost 2 bases and J lost 1 base. The germline gives CDR1 PRHDT, CDR2 FYEKMQ (reference sequence).

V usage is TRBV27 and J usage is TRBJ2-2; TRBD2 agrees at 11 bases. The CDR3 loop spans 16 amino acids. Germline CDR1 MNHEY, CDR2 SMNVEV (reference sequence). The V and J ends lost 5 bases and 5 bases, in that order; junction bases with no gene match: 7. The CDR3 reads CASSTLAGGRTGELFF. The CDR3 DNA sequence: TGTGCCAGCAGTACTTTAGCGGGGGGGAGGACCGGGGAGCTGTTTTTT.

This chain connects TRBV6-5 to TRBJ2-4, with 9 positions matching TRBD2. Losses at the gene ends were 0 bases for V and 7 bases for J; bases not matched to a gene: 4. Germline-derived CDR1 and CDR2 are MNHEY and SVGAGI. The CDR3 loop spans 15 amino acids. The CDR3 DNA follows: TGTGCCAGCAGTTACTCGGCTAGCGGGGCCAACATTCAGTACTTC. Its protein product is CASSYSASGANIQYF.

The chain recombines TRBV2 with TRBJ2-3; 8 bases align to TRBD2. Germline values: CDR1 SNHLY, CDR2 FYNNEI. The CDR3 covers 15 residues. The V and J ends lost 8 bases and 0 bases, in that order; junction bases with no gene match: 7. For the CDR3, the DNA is TGTGCCAGCGCTCCGGGACTAGAGAGCACAGATACGCAGTATTTT. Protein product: CASAPGLESTDTQYF.

Here the CDR3 DNA reads TGTGCCAGCAGCCCGTGGGGGGCCCAAGAGACCCAGTACTTC. Protein sequence: CASSPWGAQETQYF. This rearrangement joins TRBV11-2 to TRBJ2-5, with D tentatively TRBD1 or TRBD2 (6 bases each). The V gene's germline CDR1 is SGHAT and CDR2 FQNNGV. Trimming took 5 bases from V and 1 from J, leaving 11 bases between them. The CDR3 has 14 residues.

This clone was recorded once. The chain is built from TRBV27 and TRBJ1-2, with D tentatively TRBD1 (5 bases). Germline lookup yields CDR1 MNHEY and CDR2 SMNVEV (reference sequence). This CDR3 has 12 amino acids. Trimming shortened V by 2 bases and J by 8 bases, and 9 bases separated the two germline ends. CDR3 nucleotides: TGTGCCAGCAGTTTAGGCGGGGGGGGCTACACCTTC. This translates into CASSLGGGGYTF.

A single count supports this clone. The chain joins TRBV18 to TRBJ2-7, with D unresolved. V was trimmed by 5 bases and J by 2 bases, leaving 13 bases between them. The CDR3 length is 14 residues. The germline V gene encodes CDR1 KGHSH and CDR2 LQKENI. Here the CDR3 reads CASSSPRSTYEQYF. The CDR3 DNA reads TGTGCCAGCTCATCCCCCCGATCGACCTACGAGCAGTACTTC.

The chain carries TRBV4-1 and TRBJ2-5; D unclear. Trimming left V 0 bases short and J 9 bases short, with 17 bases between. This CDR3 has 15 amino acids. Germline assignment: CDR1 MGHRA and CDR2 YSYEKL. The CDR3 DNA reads TGCGCCAGCAGCCAAGATAGGACGGCCGTTCGGGCCCAGTACTTC. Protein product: CASSQDRTAVRAQYF.

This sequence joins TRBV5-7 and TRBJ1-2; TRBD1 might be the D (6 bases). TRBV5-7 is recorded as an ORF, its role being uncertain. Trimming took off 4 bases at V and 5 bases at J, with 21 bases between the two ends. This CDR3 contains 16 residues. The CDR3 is CASSQDRAGEVYGYTF. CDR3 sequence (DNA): TGTGCCAGCAGCCAAGATAGGGCAGGGGAGGTGTATGGCTACACCTTC.

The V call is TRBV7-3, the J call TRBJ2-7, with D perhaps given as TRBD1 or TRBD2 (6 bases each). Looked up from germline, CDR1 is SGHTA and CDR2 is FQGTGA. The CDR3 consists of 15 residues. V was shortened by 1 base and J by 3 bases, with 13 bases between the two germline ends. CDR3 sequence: CASSLMGGGGYEQYF. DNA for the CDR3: TGTGCCAGCAGCTTAATGGGGGGCGGAGGCTACGAGCAGTACTTC.

CDR3 nucleotides: TGTGCCAGCAGCTCCGGGACAGGTCTAGATACGCAGTATTTT. Translated: CASSSGTGLDTQYF. The V call is TRBV7-9, the J call TRBJ2-3; 8 positions match TRBD1. Germline CDR1 reads SEHNR; CDR2 reads FQNEAQ (reference sequence). Trimming cost V 4 bases and J 5 bases; bases outside gene matches: 5. The length of the CDR3 is 14 residues.